This is a list of T cell receptor beta chains from one sample in a study of response to subunit inactivated influenza vaccine. TCRdb fed the RT-PCR reads into MiXCR, producing one record per CDR3 protein. The table records approximately 490,000 distinct CDR3 sequences, more than 7% of them present only once. Specimen: PBMCs from blood, collected roughly 24 months after vaccination. Receptors originate from a man aged 45 to 75 who received an inactivated influenza vaccine. CDR3s include the opening cysteine and the closing phenylalanine or tryptophan. D genes are given only for firm matches. Only part of the rows carry a size: once, few, many, or a class if the clone is expanded.

clone size,D gene,V gene,J gene,CDR3 protein,CDR3 DNA
many,.,TRBV2,TRBJ1-1,CASSDAGSNTEAFF,TGTGCCAGCAGTGACGCCGGGTCGAACACTGAAGCTTTCTTT
many,.,TRBV10-2,TRBJ2-5,CASSGQSRTQYF,TGCGCCAGCAGTGGGCAGAGTCGGACCCAGTACTTC
few,TRBD2,TRBV20-1,TRBJ2-3,CSAVLAGVRDTQYF,TGCAGTGCTGTACTAGCGGGAGTCAGAGATACGCAGTATTTT
.,.,TRBV18,TRBJ1-1,CASSLDRKLEAFF,TGTGCCAGCTCTCTTGACAGAAAACTTGAAGCTTTCTTT
.,.,TRBV7-2,TRBJ2-1,CASSSVGVSYNEQFF,TGTGCCAGCAGCTCCGTGGGGGTCAGCTACAATGAGCAGTTCTTC
few,.,TRBV10-2,TRBJ1-1,CASSESTVWRGDTEAFF,TGCGCCAGCAGTGAGTCGACGGTGTGGAGGGGGGACACTGAAGCTTTCTTT
.,.,TRBV7-2,TRBJ2-7,CASSLVHGLMGNEQYF,TGTGCCAGCAGCTTAGTACACGGATTGATGGGGAACGAGCAGTACTTC
few,.,TRBV7-9,TRBJ1-1,CASSFDGYTEAFF,TGTGCCAGCAGCTTTGACGGCTATACTGAAGCTTTCTTT
many,TRBD1,TRBV12-3/TRBV12-4,TRBJ2-3,CASSFGGTGSDTQYF,TGTGCCAGCAGTTTTGGCGGGACAGGGTCAGATACGCAGTATTTT
many,.,TRBV4-3,TRBJ2-1,CASSKGVGAAEQFF,TGCGCCAGCAGCAAAGGAGTTGGTGCCGCTGAGCAGTTCTTC
many,TRBD2,TRBV5-1,TRBJ2-3,CASTTSGVRTDTQYF,TGCGCCAGCACTACTAGCGGGGTCAGAACAGATACGCAGTATTTT
few,.,TRBV20-1,TRBJ2-7,CSAKAYSSYEQYF,TGCAGTGCGAAAGCTTACAGCTCCTACGAGCAGTACTTC
few,TRBD1,TRBV9,TRBJ1-2,CASSTSTGGSVYGYTF,TGTGCCAGCAGCACCTCGACAGGGGGGAGCGTCTATGGCTACACCTTC
few,.,TRBV20-1,TRBJ2-7,CSARDTQVHEQYF,TGCAGTGCTAGAGATACACAGGTCCACGAGCAGTACTTC
many,TRBD1,TRBV5-1,TRBJ1-4,CASSPPGQGEKLFF,TGCGCCAGCAGCCCACCGGGACAGGGGGAAAAACTGTTTTTT
many,TRBD2,TRBV4-2,TRBJ2-7,CASSQGGSGSGYEQYF,TGTGCCAGCAGCCAAGGGGGTAGCGGGAGCGGCTACGAGCAGTACTTC
.,.,TRBV2,TRBJ2-1,CASTREGEQFF,TGTGCCAGCACGCGGGAAGGGGAGCAGTTCTTC
.,.,TRBV6-5,TRBJ1-3,CASSYSRAAHSGNTIYF,TGTGCCAGCAGTTACTCGAGAGCAGCGCACTCTGGAAACACCATATATTTT
few,TRBD1,TRBV6-2/TRBV6-3,TRBJ1-5,CASRAGTGRQPQHF,TGTGCCAGCAGAGCCGGGACAGGGCGTCAGCCCCAGCATTTT
few,TRBD2,TRBV29-1,TRBJ2-3,CSVEDYLADTDTQYF,TGCAGCGTTGAAGATTATCTAGCGGACACAGATACGCAGTATTTT
many,.,TRBV29-1,TRBJ2-7,CSVVEGTYEQYF,TGCAGCGTTGTAGAGGGAACCTACGAGCAGTACTTC
few,.,TRBV13,TRBJ2-5,CASSLQGLVETQYF,TGTGCCAGCAGCTTACAGGGGCTGGTCGAGACCCAGTACTTC
few,.,TRBV14,TRBJ2-7,CASSQHPMGLIGRSEQYF,TGTGCCAGCAGCCAGCACCCCATGGGACTTATCGGGAGAAGCGAGCAGTACTTC
many,TRBD2,TRBV5-1,TRBJ2-2,CASSEGTTGGGELFF,TGCGCCAGCAGCGAGGGGACTACGGGAGGCGGGGAGCTGTTTTTT
few,.,TRBV7-9,TRBJ2-2,CASIPVVGVRTGELFF,TGTGCCAGCATCCCCGTGGTGGGGGTACGCACCGGGGAGCTGTTTTTT
many,.,TRBV9,TRBJ2-3,CASSVAGQRVDTQYF,TGTGCCAGCAGCGTAGCGGGACAAAGGGTGGATACGCAGTATTTT
few,.,TRBV10-3,TRBJ2-7,CAMAGPQAYEQYF,TGTGCCATGGCGGGGCCTCAGGCTTACGAGCAGTACTTC
many,TRBD2,TRBV11-2,TRBJ2-3,CASSLSSGRVDTQYF,TGTGCCAGCAGCTTAAGTAGCGGGAGGGTGGATACGCAGTATTTT
few,.,TRBV9,TRBJ1-1,CASSVEVGGTAFF,TGTGCCAGCAGCGTAGAGGTGGGGGGAACAGCTTTCTTT